This T cell receptor (beta chain) is drawn from a study of shared clonotypes between healthy human individuals. This clone appeared once. Its matching antigen is unknown. The CDR3 is made up of 14 amino acids. Germline V gives CDR1 SGDLS, CDR2 YYNGEE. Trimming stripped 0 bases from V and 8 bases from J, with 12 bases between. Some clones are missing from TCRdb's copy, which holds only in-frame ones; the method was immunoSEQ multiplex PCR. The data contain about 320,000 clones, about nine tenths of them seen just once; the ten biggest clones take up around 15%. Pooled CD45RO+ cells and CCR7-negative CD45RA+ TemRA cells made up CD8 memory. Findings and limits, study-wide: Naive subsets tended to show greater estimated richness than memory subsets.

Sample: memory CD8+ T cells sorted from blood. As to subset: CD45RO+ cells pooled with CCR7-negative TemRA cells. This receptor was identified in a man between 18 and 35 years old in good health. This rearrangement joins TRBV9 to TRBJ2-1; D call uncertain. The CDR3 region is CASSVGASSYEQFF. In nucleotides, the CDR3 is TGTGCCAGCAGCGTAGGTGCTAGTAGCTATGAGCAGTTCTTC. Full variable domain (missing parts from reference TRBV9 and TRBJ2-1): DSGVTQTPKHLITATGQRVTLRCSPRSGDLSVYWYQQSLDQGLQFLIQYYNGEERAKGNILERFSAQQFPDLHSELNLSSLELGDSALYFCASSVGASSYEQFFGPGTRLTVL.